This TCR beta chain originates from a study of blood T cells in healthy people across ages. The donors, aged roughly 6 to 95, were healthy Caucasians from Russia. This clonotype was counted between two and nine times. Its antigen remains unknown. Alongside a J-beta primer mix, a sample-barcoded 5' primer served in a second PCR lasting about 7 to 11 cycles. One entry per CDR3 protein results from TCRdb running MiXCR on the 5' RACE reads. The table records about 800,000 distinct CDR3 sequences, 58% of them present only once. Losses at the gene ends were 1 base for V and 10 bases for J; bases not matched to a gene: 14. This CDR3 has 16 amino acids. Germline V lookup: CDR1 SQVTM, CDR2 ANQGSEA. General study points: Long-lived donors carried more naive CD4+ cells and greater diversity than aged donors.

The J gene is TRBJ2-1, the V gene TRBV29-1; 9 bases align to TRBD2. The TCR comes from a young man in good health. Sequencing input: blood. The CDR3 coding sequence is TGCAGCGTTGAAGGGGTAGCGGGGGTCCCAACCCGCGAGCAGTTCTTC. This sequence encodes CSVEGVAGVPTREQFF.